A single sample gave rise to the 8 T cell receptor beta chains below, sequenced in a study of T cell responses to AZD1222 COVID-19 vaccine. TCRdb's copy holds only in-frame clones and misses some; the assay was immunoSEQ multiplex PCR. The data hold approximately 160,000 clones, with around 90% observed a single time. The sequencing used peripheral blood, collected on day 0 of AZD1222 vaccination. The receptor source for this set is an adult in good health.

The gene calls are TRBV27 and TRBJ1-5; TRBD1 matches at 9 bases. J lost 6 bases, V lost 3 bases, and 6 bases had no gene match. This CDR3 has 15 amino acids. CDR1 MNHEY and CDR2 SMNVEV come from the germline V gene (reference sequence). The CDR3 sequence: CASSLGDRAGQPQHF. The CDR3 nucleotides read TGTGCCAGCAGTTTGGGGGACAGGGCAGGTCAGCCCCAGCATTTT.

This chain links TRBV3-1 (or the pseudogene TRBV3-2) with TRBJ2-5; 10 bases match TRBD2. Germline CDR1 is LGHDT and CDR2 is YNNKEL (reference sequence). The CDR3 covers 17 residues. Trimming removed 1 base from V and 5 bases from J; junction bases left unmatched: 10. This CDR3 reads CASSQALLAGGGETQYF. The CDR3 DNA follows: TGTGCCAGCAGCCAAGCTTTGTTAGCGGGAGGTGGGGAGACCCAGTACTTC.

This rearrangement joins TRBV18 to TRBJ1-1; D not certain. Germline lookup yields CDR1 KGHSH and CDR2 LQKENI. The V end was cut by 6 bases, the J end by 2 bases, with 13 bases between. The CDR3 sequence is 14 residues long. The CDR3 loop is CASSTFTGNTEAFF. The CDR3 nucleotides are TGTGCCAGCTCCACCTTCACGGGTAACACTGAAGCTTTCTTT.

This clone was observed a few times. The chain combines TRBV28 with TRBJ1-2; TRBD1 is a possible D gene (5 bases). V lost 7 bases, J lost 4 bases, and 19 bases lay in between. Looked up from germline, CDR1 is MDHEN and CDR2 is SYDVKM. There are 15 residues in the CDR3. The CDR3 loop reads CASIPAGSLSYGYTF. The CDR3 nucleotides are TGTGCCAGCATCCCGGCAGGGTCCCTCTCCTATGGCTACACCTTC.

This chain joins TRBV6-5 and TRBJ2-1, with D perhaps TRBD2 (6 bases). Trimming stripped 6 bases from V and 3 bases from J, with 12 bases between. Looked up from germline, CDR1 is MNHEY and CDR2 is SVGAGI. This CDR3 region has 14 residues. The CDR3 DNA is TGTGCCAGCAGCTCGGGACTCCACTACAATGAGCAGTTCTTC. It specifies CASSSGLHYNEQFF.

The V gene is TRBV3-1 (or the pseudogene TRBV3-2), the J gene TRBJ2-2; no definite D call. This CDR3 is 17 amino acids long. Germline lookup yields CDR1 LGHDT and CDR2 YNNKEL (reference sequence). V was shortened by 0 bases and J by 8 bases, with 19 bases between the two germline ends. The CDR3, as DNA: TGTGCCAGCAGCCAAGATCCTATCGGAAAAAGGTCGGGGGAGCTGTTTTTT. It translates to CASSQDPIGKRSGELFF.

The chain couples TRBV9 to TRBJ2-3; 14 bases line up with TRBD2. Per germline, CDR1 SGDLS and CDR2 YYNGEE. The ends lost 5 bases at V and 5 bases at J; junction bases unmatched: 7. CDR3 length equals 16 residues. DNA for the CDR3: TGTGCCAGCAGGAAGGGACTAGCGGGAGAGGTAGATACGCAGTATTTT. Translating it yields CASRKGLAGEVDTQYF.

The CDR3 DNA reads as TGTGCCAGCAGTCGGACAGGGGGTCGGGAGACCCAGTACTTC. Residues: CASSRTGGRETQYF. V is TRBV6-5 and J is TRBJ2-5; 10 nucleotides match TRBD1. The CDR3 extends over 14 amino acids. Germline CDR1 is MNHEY and CDR2 is SVGAGI. Trimming removed 5 bases from V and 5 bases from J; junction bases left unmatched: 5.